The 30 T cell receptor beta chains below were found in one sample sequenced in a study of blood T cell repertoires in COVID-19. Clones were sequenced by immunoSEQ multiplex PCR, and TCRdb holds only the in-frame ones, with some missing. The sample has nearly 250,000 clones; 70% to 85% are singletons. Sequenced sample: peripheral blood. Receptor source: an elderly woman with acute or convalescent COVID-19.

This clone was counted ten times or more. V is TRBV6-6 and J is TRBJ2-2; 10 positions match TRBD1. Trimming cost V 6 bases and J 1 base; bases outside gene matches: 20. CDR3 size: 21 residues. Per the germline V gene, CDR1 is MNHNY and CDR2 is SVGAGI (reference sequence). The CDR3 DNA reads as TGTGCCAGCAGCAAACACAACCGAGGACAGGGGGTTCTATGGAACACCGGGGAGCTGTTTTTT. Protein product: CASSKHNRGQGVLWNTGELFF.

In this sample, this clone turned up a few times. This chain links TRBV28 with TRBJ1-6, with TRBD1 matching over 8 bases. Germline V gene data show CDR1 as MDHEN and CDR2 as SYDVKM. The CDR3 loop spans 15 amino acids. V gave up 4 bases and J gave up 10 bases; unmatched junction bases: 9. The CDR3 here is CASSSRTGRGSPLHF. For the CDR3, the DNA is TGTGCCAGCAGTTCCCGGACAGGGCGGGGCTCACCCCTCCACTTT.

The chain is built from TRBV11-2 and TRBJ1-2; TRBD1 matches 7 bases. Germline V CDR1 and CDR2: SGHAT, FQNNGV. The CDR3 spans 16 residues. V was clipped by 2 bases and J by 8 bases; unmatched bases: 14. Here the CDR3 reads CASSLIVQGVVGGYTF. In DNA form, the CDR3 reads TGTGCCAGCAGCTTAATCGTCCAGGGGGTGGTGGGAGGCTACACCTTC. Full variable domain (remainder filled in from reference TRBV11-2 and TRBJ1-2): EAGVAQSPRYKIIEKRQSVAFWCNPISGHATLYWYQQILGQGPKLLIQFQNNGVVDDSQLPKDRFSAERLKGVDSTLKIQPAKLEDSAVYLCASSLIVQGVVGGYTFGSGTRLTVV.

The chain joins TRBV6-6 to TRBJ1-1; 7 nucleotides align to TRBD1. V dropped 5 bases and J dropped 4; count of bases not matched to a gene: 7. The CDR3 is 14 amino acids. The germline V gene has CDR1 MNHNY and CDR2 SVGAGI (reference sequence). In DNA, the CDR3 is TGTGCCAGCAGTAACCAGGGGGGAGCCACTGAAGCTTTCTTT. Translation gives CASSNQGGATEAFF.

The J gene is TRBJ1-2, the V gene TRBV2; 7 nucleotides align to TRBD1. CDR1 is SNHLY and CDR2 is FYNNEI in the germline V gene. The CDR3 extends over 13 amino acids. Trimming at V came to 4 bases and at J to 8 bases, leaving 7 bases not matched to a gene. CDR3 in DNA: TGTGCCAGCAGTGTGCAGGGGGGTGGCGGCTACACCTTC. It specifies CASSVQGGGGYTF.

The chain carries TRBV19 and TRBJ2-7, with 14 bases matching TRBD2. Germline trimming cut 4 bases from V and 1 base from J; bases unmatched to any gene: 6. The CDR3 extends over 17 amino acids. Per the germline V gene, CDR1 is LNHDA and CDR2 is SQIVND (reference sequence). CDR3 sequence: CASSRGLAGVVSYEQYF. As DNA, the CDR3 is TGTGCCAGTAGTAGGGGACTAGCGGGAGTAGTATCCTACGAGCAGTACTTC.

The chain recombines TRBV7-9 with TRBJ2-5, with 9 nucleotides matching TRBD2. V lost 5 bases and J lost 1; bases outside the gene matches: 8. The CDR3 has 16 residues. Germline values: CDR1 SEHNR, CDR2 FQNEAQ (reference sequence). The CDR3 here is CASSGGGADFQETQYF. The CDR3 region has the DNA TGTGCCAGCAGCGGCGGGGGGGCCGACTTCCAAGAGACCCAGTACTTC.

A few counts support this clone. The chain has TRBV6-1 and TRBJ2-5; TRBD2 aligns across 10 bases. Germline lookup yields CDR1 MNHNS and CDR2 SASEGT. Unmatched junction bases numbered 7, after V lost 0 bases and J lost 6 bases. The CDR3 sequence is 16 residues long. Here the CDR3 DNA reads TGTGCCAGCAGTGAAGCGCGAAGCGGGGGGGCCAAGACCCAGTACTTC. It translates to CASSEARSGGAKTQYF.

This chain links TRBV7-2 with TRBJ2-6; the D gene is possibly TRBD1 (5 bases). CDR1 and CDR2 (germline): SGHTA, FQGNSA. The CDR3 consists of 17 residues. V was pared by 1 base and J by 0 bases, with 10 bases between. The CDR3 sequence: CASSLDTGYSGANVLTF. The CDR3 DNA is TGTGCCAGCAGCTTAGATACAGGCTACTCTGGGGCCAACGTCCTGACTTTC.

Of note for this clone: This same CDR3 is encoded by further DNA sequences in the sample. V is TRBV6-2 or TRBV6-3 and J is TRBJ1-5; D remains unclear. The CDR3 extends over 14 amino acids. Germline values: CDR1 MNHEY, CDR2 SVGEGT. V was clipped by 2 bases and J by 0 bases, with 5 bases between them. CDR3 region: CASSYSTSNQPQHF. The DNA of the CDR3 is TGTGCCAGCAGTTACAGCACTAGCAATCAGCCCCAGCATTTT.

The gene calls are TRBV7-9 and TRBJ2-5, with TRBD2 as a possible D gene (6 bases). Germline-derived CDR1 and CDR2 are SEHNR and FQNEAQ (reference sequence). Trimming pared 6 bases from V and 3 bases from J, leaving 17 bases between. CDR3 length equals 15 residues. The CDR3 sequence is CASRNPGDSEETQYF. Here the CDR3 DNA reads TGTGCCAGCAGGAACCCGGGGGACTCTGAAGAGACCCAGTACTTC.

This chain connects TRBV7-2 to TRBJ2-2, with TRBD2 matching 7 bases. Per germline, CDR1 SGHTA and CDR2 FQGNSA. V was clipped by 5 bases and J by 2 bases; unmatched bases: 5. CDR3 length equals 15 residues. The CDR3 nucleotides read TGTGCCAGCAGCCTGACTAGCCTTAACACCGGGGAGCTGTTTTTT. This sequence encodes CASSLTSLNTGELFF.

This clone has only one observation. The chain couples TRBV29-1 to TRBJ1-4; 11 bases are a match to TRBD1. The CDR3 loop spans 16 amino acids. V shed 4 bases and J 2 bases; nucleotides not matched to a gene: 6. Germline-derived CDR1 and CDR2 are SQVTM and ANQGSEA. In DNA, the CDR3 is TGCAGCGTTGCCGGGACAGGGGGACGGACTAATGAAAAACTGTTTTTT. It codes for CSVAGTGGRTNEKLFF. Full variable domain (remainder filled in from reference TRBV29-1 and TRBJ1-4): SAVISQKPSRDICQRGTSLTIQCQVDSQVTMMFWYRQQPGQSLTLIATANQGSEATYESGFVIDKFPISRPNLTFSTLTVSNMSPEDSSIYLCSVAGTGGRTNEKLFFGSGTQLSVL.

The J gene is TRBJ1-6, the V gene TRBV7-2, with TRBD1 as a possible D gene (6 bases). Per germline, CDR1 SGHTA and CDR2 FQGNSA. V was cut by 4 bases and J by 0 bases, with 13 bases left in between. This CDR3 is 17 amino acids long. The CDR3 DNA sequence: TGTGCCAGCAGCTCGGACAGACCAAGCTCCTATAATTCACCCCTCCACTTT. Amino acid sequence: CASSSDRPSSYNSPLHF.

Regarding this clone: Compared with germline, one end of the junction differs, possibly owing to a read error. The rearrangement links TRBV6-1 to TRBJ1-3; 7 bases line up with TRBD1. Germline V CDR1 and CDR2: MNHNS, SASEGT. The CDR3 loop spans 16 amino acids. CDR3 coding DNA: TGTGCCAGCAGAGAAGTCGACAGGGCGTTCGGAAACACCATATATTTT. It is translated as CASREVDRAFGNTIYF.

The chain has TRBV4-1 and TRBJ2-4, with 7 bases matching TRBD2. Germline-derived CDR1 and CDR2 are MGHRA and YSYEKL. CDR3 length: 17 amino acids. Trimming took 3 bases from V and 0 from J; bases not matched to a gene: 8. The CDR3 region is CASSHREGPTAKNIQYF. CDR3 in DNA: TGCGCCAGCAGCCATAGGGAGGGACCGACAGCCAAAAACATTCAGTACTTC.

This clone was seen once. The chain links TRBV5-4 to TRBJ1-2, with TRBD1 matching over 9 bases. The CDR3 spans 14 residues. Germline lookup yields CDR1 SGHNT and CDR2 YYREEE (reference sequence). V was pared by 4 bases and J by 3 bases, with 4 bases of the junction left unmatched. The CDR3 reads CASSRDRADYGYTF. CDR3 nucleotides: TGTGCCAGCAGCAGGGACAGGGCGGACTATGGCTACACCTTC. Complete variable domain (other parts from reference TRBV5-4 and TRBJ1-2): ETGVTQSPTHLIKTRGQQVTLRCSSQSGHNTVSWYQQALGQGPQFIFQYYREEENGRGNFPPRFSGLQFPNYSSELNVNALELDDSALYLCASSRDRADYGYTFGSGTRLTVV.

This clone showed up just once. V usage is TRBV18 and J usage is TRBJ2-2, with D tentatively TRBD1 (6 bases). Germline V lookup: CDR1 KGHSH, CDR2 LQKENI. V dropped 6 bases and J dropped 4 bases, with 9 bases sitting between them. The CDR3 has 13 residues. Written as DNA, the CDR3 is TGTGCCAGCTCTGCGGACAGCACCGGGGAGCTGTTTTTT. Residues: CASSADSTGELFF.

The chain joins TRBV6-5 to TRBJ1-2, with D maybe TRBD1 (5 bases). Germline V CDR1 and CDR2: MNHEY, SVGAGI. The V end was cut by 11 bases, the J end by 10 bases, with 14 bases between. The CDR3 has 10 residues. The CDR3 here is CAVGDSHYTF. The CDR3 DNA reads TGTGCCGTAGGCGACAGTCACTACACCTTC.

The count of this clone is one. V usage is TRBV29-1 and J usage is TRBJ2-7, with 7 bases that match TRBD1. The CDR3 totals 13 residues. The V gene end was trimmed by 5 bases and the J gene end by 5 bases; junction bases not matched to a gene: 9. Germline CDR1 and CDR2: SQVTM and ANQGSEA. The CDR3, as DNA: TGCAGCGTTCAAGGTAGGGGGCTCGACGAGCAGTACTTC. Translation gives CSVQGRGLDEQYF.

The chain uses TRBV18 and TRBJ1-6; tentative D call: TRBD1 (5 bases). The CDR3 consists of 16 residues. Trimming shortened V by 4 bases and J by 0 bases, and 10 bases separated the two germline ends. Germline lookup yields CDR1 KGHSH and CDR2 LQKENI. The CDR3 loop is CASSQTGSSYNSPLHF. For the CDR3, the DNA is TGTGCCAGCTCACAAACAGGTAGCTCCTATAATTCACCCCTCCACTTT.

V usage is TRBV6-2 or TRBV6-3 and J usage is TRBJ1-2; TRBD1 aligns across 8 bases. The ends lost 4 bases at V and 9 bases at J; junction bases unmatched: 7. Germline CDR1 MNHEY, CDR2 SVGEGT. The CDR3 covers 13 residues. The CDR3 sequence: CASSSAGGPSYTF. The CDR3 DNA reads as TGTGCCAGCAGTTCGGCAGGGGGCCCGAGCTACACCTTC.

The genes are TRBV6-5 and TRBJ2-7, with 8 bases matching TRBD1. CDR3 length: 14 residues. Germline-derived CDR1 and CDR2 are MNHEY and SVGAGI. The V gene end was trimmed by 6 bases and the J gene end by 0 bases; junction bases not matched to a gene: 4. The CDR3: CASRVQGVSYEQYF. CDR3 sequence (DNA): TGTGCCAGCAGAGTACAGGGGGTCTCCTACGAGCAGTACTTC.

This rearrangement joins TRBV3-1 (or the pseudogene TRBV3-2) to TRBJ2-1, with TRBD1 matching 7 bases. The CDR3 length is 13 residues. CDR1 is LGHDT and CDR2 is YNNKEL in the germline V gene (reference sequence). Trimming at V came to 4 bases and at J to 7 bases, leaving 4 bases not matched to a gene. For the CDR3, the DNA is TGTGCCAGCAGCCTACGACAGGGAAATGAGCAGTTCTTC. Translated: CASSLRQGNEQFF.

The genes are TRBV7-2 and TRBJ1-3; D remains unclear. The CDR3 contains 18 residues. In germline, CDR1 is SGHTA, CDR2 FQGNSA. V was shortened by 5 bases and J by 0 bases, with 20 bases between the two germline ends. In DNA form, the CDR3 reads TGTGCCAGCAGCCCCGTAATGCAGTCCACCAGCTCTGGAAACACCATATATTTT. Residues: CASSPVMQSTSSGNTIYF. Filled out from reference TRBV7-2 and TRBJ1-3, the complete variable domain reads GAGVSQSPSNKVTEKGKDVELRCDPISGHTALYWYRQSLGQGLEFLIYFQGNSAPDKSGLPSDRFSAERTGGSVSTLTIQRTQQEDSAVYLCASSPVMQSTSSGNTIYFGEGSWLTVV.

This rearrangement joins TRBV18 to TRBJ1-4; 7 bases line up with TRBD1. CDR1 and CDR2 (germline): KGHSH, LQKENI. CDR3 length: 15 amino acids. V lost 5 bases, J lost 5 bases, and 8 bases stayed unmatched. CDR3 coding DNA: TGTGCCAGCTCATCTCAGGGGGGCAAGAATGAAAAACTGTTTTTT. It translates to CASSSQGGKNEKLFF.

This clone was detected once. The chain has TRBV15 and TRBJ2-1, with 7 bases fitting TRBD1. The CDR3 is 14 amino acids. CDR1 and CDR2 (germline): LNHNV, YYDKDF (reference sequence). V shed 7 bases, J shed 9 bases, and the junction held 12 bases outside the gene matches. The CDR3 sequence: CATTLPQGVGEQFF. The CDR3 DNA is TGTGCCACCACTCTTCCGCAGGGGGTGGGTGAGCAGTTCTTC.

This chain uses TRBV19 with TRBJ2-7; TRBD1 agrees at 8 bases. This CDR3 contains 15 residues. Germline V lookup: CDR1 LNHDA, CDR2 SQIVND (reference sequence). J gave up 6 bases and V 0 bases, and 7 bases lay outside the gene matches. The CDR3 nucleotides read TGTGCCAGTAGTATAGAGGCCAGGGGGCCAGGCGAGCAGTACTTC. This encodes CASSIEARGPGEQYF.

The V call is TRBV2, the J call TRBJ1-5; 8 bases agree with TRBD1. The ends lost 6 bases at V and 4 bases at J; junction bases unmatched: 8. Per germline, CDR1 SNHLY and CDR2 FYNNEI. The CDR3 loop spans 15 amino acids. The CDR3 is CASRSNRGGNQPQHF. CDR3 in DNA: TGTGCCAGCAGATCCAACAGGGGGGGGAATCAGCCCCAGCATTTT.

Here the CDR3 DNA reads TGTGCCAGAAGCGCGGGACGGTACATCTCTAAATTCCCTTACCAAGAGACCCAGTACTTC. This encodes CARSAGRYISKFPYQETQYF. This chain joins TRBV5-3 and TRBJ2-5; D is possibly TRBD2 (6 bases). TRBV5-3 is labeled an ORF, and its function is uncertain. The CDR3 consists of 20 residues. Trimming removed 4 bases from V and 0 bases from J, with 28 bases in between.